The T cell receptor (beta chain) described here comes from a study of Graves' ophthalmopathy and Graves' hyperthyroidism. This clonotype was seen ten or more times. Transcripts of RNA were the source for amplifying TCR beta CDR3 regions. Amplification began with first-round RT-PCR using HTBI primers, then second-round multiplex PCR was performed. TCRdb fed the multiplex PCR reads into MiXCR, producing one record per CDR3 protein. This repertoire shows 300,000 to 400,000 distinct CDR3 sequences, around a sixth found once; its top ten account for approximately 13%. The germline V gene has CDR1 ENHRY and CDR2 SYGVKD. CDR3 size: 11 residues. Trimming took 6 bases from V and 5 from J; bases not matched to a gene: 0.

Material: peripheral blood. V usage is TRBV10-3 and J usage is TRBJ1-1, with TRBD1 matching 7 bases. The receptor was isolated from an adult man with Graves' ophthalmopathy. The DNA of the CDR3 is TGTGCCATCAGGGACAGGACTGAAGCTTTCTTT. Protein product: CAIRDRTEAFF.